This T cell receptor beta chain derives from a study of regulatory T cells in long-lasting Graves disease. Study-level findings and limits: Between persistent patients, thousands of public clonotypes were shared, exceeding the approximately 870 shared between new patients.

Time point noted: newly diagnosed GD, antithyroid drugs for less than 3 months. Scientists built the TCR library using RNA that was extracted from PBMCs. About this clonotype itself: Its antigen is unknown.

iRepertoire HTBI primers and Arm-PCR of CDR3 regions built TCR beta libraries. TCRdb re-derived calls from the multiplex PCR reads in MiXCR, one entry per CDR3 protein. Seen here are about 440,000 distinct CDR3 sequences, 15% observed once, and the top ten hold around 17%. With V trimmed by 4 bases and J by 8 bases, 5 bases remained unmatched. The germline CDR1 and CDR2 sequences are SNHLY and FYNNEI. The CDR3 sequence is 14 residues long. These data also featured in a second study, about T cells in Graves' hyperthyroidism and ophthalmopathy.

This chain links TRBV2 with TRBJ2-1; 10 bases match TRBD2. The clonotype was recovered from a woman aged 25 to 39 with Graves disease. The sample here was peripheral blood mononuclear cells (PBMCs), taken at new diagnosis, from a patient treated with antithyroid drugs. This CDR3 is CASSGLAGAYEQFF. Written as DNA, the CDR3 is TGTGCCAGCAGTGGGCTAGCGGGAGCGTATGAGCAGTTCTTC.